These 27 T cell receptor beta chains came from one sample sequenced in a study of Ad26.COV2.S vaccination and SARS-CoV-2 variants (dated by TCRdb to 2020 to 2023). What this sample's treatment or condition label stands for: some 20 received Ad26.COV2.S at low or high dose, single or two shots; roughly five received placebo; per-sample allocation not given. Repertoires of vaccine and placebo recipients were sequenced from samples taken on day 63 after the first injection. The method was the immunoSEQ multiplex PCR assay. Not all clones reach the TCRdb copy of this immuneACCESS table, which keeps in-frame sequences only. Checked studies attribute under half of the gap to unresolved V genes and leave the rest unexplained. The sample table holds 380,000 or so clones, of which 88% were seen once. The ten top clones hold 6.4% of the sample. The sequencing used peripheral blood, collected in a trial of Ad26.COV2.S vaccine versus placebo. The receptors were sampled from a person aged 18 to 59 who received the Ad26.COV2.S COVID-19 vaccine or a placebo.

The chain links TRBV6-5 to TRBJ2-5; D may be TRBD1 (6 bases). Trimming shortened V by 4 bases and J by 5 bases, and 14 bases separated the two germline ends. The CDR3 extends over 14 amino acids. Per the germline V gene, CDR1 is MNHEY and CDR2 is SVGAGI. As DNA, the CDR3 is TGTGCCAGCAGTTCCAGGGGCCCACCCGAGACCCAGTACTTC. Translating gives CASSSRGPPETQYF.

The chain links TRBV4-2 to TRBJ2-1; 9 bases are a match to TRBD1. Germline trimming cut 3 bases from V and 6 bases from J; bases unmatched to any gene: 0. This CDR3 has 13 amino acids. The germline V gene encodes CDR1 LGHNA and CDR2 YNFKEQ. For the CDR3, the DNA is TGTGCCAGCAGCCAGACAGGGGGCAATGAGCAGTTCTTC. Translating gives CASSQTGGNEQFF.

The CDR3 sequence: CAWKRGLLNTEAFF. The CDR3 region has the DNA TGTGCCTGGAAAAGGGGCCTCTTGAACACTGAAGCTTTCTTT. The V and J genes are TRBV30 and TRBJ1-1; maybe TRBD1 (5 bases). The CDR3 is 14 amino acids. Looked up from germline, CDR1 is GTSNPN and CDR2 is SVGIG (reference sequence). V was pared by 4 bases and J by 0 bases, with 12 bases between.

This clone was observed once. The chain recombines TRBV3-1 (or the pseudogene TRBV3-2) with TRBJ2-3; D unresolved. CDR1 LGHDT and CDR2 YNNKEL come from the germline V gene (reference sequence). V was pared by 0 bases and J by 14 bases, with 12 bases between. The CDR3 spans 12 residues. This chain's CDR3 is CASSQDLMLVYF. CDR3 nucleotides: TGTGCCAGCAGCCAAGATCTAATGTTGGTGTATTTT.

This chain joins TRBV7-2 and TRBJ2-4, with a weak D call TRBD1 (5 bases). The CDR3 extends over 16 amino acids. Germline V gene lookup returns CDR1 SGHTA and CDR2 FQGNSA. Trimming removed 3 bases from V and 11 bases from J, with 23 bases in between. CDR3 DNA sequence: TGTGCCAGCAGCTTCGTCCCCCTCGATCGACAGTCCGTTCAGTACTTC. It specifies CASSFVPLDRQSVQYF.

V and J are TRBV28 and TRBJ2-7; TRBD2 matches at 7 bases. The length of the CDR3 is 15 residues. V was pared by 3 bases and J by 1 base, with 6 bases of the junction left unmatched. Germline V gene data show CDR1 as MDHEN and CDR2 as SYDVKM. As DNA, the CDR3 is TGTGCCAGCAGTTTGACACTAGCGTGGTCCTACGAGCAGTACTTC. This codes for CASSLTLAWSYEQYF.

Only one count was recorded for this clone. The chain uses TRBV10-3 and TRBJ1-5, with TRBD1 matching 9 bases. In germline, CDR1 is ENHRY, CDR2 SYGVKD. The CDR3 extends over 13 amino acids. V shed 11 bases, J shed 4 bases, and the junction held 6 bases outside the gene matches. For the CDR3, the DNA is TGTGCCGGGAGGGACAGGGAAAATCAGCCCCAGCATTTT. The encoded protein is CAGRDRENQPQHF.

The CDR3 bases are TGTGCCTGGAATCAGGTATTCAATCAGCCCCAGCATTTT. Its protein is CAWNQVFNQPQHF. The chain has TRBV30 and TRBJ1-5; D call uncertain. The CDR3 sequence is 13 residues long. From germline, CDR1 is GTSNPN and CDR2 SVGIG (reference sequence). V gave up 4 bases and J gave up 3 bases, with 10 bases separating them.

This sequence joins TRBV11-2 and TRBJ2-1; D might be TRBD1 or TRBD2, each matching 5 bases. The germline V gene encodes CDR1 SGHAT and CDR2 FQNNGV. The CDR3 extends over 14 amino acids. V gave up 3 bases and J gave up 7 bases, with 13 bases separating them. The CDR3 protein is CASSLAGAGNEQFF. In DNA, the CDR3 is TGTGCCAGCAGCTTGGCCGGGGCCGGGAATGAGCAGTTCTTC.

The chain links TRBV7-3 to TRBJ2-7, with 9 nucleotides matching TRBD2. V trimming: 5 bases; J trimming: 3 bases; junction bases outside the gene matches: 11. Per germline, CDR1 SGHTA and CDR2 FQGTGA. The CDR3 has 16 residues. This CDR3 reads CASSRRRTSADYEQYF. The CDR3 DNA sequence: TGTGCCAGCAGCCGCCGTCGGACTAGCGCAGACTACGAGCAGTACTTC.

The CDR3, as DNA: TGTGCCAGCGTGACTCCAGGAAATGGCCGTGAAAAACTGTTTTTT. Protein product: CASVTPGNGREKLFF. V is TRBV3-1 (or the pseudogene TRBV3-2) and J is TRBJ1-4; D remains unclear. The CDR3 consists of 15 residues. Germline lookup yields CDR1 LGHDT and CDR2 YNNKEL (reference sequence). V was clipped by 8 bases and J by 7 bases, with 20 bases between them.

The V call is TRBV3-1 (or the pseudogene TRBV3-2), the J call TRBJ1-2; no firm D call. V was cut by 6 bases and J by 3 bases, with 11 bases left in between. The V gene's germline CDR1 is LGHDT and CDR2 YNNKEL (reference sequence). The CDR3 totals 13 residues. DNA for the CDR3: TGTGCCAGCAGTCTCGGCAGAGACTATGGCTACACCTTC. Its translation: CASSLGRDYGYTF.

CDR3 region: CASSLREDTEAFF. The DNA for the CDR3 is TGTGCCAGCAGCCTCAGGGAGGACACTGAAGCTTTCTTT. The rearrangement joins TRBV11-2 to TRBJ1-1; possibly TRBD1 for D (5 bases). This CDR3 has 13 amino acids. Germline V CDR1 and CDR2: SGHAT, FQNNGV. The V end lost 5 bases, the J end lost 3 bases, and 10 bases lay between the germline ends.

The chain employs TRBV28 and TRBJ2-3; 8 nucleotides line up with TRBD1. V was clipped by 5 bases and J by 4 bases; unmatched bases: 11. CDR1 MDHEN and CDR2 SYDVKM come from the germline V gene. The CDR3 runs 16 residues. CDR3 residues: CASSPWADREADTQYF. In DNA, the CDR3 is TGTGCCAGCAGTCCTTGGGCGGACAGGGAGGCAGATACGCAGTATTTT.

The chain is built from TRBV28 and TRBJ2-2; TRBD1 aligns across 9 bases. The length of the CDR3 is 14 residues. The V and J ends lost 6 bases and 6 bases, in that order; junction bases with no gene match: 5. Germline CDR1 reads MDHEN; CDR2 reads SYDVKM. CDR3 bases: TGTGCCAGCAGGCTGGACAGGGGACCCGGGGAGCTGTTTTTT. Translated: CASRLDRGPGELFF.

The CDR3 spells CASSESLGAWGYTF. CDR3 DNA: TGTGCCAGCAGTGAGAGTTTGGGCGCTTGGGGCTACACCTTC. The chain combines TRBV25-1 with TRBJ1-2, with no clear D. Germline lookup yields CDR1 MGHDK and CDR2 SYGVNS. This CDR3 contains 14 residues. The V end lost 3 bases, the J end lost 8 bases, and 16 bases lay between the germline ends.

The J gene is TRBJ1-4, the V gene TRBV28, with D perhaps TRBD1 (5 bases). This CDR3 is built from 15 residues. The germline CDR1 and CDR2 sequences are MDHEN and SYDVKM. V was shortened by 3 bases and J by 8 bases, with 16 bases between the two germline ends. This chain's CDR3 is CASSFWDGGPEKLFF. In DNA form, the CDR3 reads TGTGCCAGCAGTTTCTGGGACGGGGGTCCGGAAAAACTGTTTTTT.

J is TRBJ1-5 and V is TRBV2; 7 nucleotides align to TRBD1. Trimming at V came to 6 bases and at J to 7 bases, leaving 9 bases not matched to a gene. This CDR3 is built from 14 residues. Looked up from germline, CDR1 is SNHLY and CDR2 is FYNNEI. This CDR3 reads CASREGTEFQPQHF. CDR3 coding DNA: TGTGCCAGCAGGGAGGGGACAGAGTTCCAGCCCCAGCATTTT.

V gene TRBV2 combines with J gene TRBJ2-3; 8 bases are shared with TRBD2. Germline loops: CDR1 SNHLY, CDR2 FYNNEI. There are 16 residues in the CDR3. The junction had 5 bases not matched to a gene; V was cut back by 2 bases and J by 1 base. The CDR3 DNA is TGTGCCAGCAGTGAATTGCGCGGGAGGCGCACAGATACGCAGTATTTT. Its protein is CASSELRGRRTDTQYF. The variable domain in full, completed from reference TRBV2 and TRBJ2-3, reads EPEVTQTPSHQVTQMGQEVILRCVPISNHLYFYWYRQILGQKVEFLVSFYNNEISEKSEIFDDQFSVERPDGSNFTLKIRSTKLEDSAMYFCASSELRGRRTDTQYFGPGTRLTVL.

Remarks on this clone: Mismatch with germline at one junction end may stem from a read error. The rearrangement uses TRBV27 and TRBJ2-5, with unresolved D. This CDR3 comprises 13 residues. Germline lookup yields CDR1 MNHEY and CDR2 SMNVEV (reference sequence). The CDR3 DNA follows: TGTGCCAGCAGTCTATCGCGTGCTGAGACCCAGTACTTC. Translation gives CASSLSRAETQYF.

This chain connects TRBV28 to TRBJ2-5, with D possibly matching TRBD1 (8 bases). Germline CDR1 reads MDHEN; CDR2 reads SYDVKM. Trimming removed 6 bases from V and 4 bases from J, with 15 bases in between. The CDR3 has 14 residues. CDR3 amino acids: CASREQGGIETQYF. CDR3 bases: TGTGCCAGCAGAGAACAGGGGGGGATAGAGACCCAGTACTTC.

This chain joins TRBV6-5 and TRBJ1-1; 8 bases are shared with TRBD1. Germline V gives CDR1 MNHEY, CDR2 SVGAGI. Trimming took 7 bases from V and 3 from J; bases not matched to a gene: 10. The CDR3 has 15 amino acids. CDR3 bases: TGTGCCAGCACCAATCCGACAGGGGCGGACACTGAAGCTTTCTTT. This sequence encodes CASTNPTGADTEAFF.

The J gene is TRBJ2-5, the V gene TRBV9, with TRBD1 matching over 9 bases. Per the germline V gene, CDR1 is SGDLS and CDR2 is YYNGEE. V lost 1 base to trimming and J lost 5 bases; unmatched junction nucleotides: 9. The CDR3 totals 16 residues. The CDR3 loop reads CASSVSGQGVAETQYF. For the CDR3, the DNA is TGTGCCAGCAGCGTATCGGGACAGGGTGTTGCGGAGACCCAGTACTTC.

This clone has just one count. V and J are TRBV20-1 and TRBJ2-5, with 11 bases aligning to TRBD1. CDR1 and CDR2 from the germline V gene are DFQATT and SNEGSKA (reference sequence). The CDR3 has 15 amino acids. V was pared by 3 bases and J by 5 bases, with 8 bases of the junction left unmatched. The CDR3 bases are TGCAGTGCTAGTATGGGGACAGGGGGAGTGGAGACCCAGTACTTC. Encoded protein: CSASMGTGGVETQYF.

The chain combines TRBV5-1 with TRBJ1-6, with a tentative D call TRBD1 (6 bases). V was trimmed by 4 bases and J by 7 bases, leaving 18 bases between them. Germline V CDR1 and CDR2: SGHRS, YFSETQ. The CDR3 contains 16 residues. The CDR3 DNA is TGCGCCAGCAGCCCCGGAGCCGGGACAACGAATTCACCCCTCCACTTT. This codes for CASSPGAGTTNSPLHF.

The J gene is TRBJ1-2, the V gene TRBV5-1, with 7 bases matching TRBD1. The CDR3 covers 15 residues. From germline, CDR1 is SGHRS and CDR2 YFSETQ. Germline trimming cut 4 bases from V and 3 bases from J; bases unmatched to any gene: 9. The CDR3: CASSGTRQGHYGYTF. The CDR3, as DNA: TGCGCCAGCAGCGGTACGAGACAGGGCCACTATGGCTACACCTTC.

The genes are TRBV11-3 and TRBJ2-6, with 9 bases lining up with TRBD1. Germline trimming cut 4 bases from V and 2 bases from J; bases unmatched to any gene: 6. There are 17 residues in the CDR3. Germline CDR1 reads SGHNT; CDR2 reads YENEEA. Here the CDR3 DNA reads TGTGCCAGCAGCTCCGGGACAGGGAGCGCTGGGGCCAACGTCCTGACTTTC. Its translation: CASSSGTGSAGANVLTF.